This TCR beta chain was retrieved from a study of vaccination and CD4 T cells after COVID-19. Overall study: Every participant had a vaccine, which was either BNT162b2 or mRNA-1273, given in two doses.

For this clonotype: What it recognizes is unknown.

As for treatment: approximately 11-day PBMC culture with coronavirus spike peptide pools or control peptides (ViraFEST assay). Cultured CD4+ T cell DNA underwent sequencing with the Oncomine TCR Beta short-read assay. Extraction of genomic DNA was performed on cultured CD4+ T cells. TCRdb re-derived calls from the PCR reads in MiXCR, one entry per CDR3 protein. The data contain about 20,000 distinct CDR3 sequences, about 60% of them seen just once; the ten biggest clones take up 7.5% to 9.5%. Trimming cost V 0 bases and J 3 bases, with 11 bases left between them. Germline assignment: CDR1 DFQATT and CDR2 SNEGSKA (reference sequence). The CDR3 has 14 amino acids.

The chain uses TRBV20-1 and TRBJ1-1; possible D gene TRBD1, 6 bases. Material for sequencing was CD4+ T cells from blood, cultured in vitro. The origin of this receptor is a human donor who had recovered from COVID-19. CDR3 DNA: TGCAGTGCTAGAGAGGGGGCGGGCTACACTGAAGCTTTCTTT. Its translation: CSAREGAGYTEAFF.